There are many counts of the clone carrying this T cell receptor (beta chain). Its antigen is not known. Each patient went into thyroid surgery without having received any treatment. These data belong to a study of metastatic and nonmetastatic thyroid tumors. Study as a whole: Blood and tumor or nodule tissue repertoires from malignant and benign thyroid patients were compared.

The study's findings and limits: Malignant thyroid tumors reportedly had TCR beta diversity that was significantly higher than in benign nodules, in blood and tumor.

Germline CDR1 reads MNHEY; CDR2 reads SMNVEV (reference sequence). The CDR3 extends over 13 amino acids. V shed 5 bases and J shed 6 bases, with 11 bases lying between them. As handled by the study authors: The study took CDR3 differences across clinicopathological groups and made a distant-metastasis classifier for papillary thyroid cancer from them. TCRdb reanalyzed the PCR reads with MiXCR. For this entry, the V and J calls and clone size follow TCRdb and not the study's own pipeline. Of around 14,000 clones listed, 24% were seen once; the top ten hold approximately 8.4%. The TCR sequence derives from a female donor with papillary thyroid cancer or a benign thyroid nodule (not recorded which). Some clones in this sample may be carry-over from other donors' samples. The chain has TRBV27 and TRBJ1-5, with D maybe TRBD1 (5 bases). Sequencing used tumor tissue. CDR3 protein: CASSATDSQPQHF. Written as DNA, the CDR3 is TGTGCCAGCAGTGCCACTGACAGTCAGCCCCAGCATTTT.